This is a list of T cell receptor beta chains from one sample in a study of blood T cell repertoires in COVID-19. The method was immunoSEQ multiplex PCR; TCRdb's version includes in-frame clones alone and lacks a portion of them. Among 100,000 to 150,000 clones listed, 81% were seen once. Sequencing input: peripheral blood. These receptors came from a woman aged 45-65 years with acute or convalescent COVID-19. CDR3s include the opening cysteine and the closing phenylalanine or tryptophan. Each record gives: J gene, D gene, V gene, CDR3 protein, CDR3 DNA. The D gene is left open where the match is weak.

TRBJ1-1 | . | TRBV5-1 | CASSLALDSSEAFF | TGCGCCAGCAGCTTGGCCCTGGACAGCTCGGAAGCTTTCTTT
TRBJ2-1 | TRBD2 | TRBV5-1 | CASSSGTSGPYNEQFF | TGCGCCAGCAGCTCCGGGACTAGCGGGCCGTACAATGAGCAGTTCTTC
TRBJ1-2 | . | TRBV6-4 | CASSQYRVGNYGYTF | TGTGCCAGCAGTCAATACAGGGTAGGTAACTATGGCTACACCTTC
TRBJ1-5 | TRBD1 | TRBV7-4 | CASSHDLRTGRQPQHF | TGTGCCAGCAGCCATGACCTTAGGACAGGGCGTCAGCCCCAGCATTTT
TRBJ2-1 | . | TRBV30 | CAWGGTDYNEQFF | TGTGCCTGGGGAGGGACAGATTACAATGAGCAGTTCTTC
TRBJ2-7 | TRBD2 | TRBV24-1 | CATSSGGSEQYF | TGTGCCACAAGTTCGGGCGGGAGCGAGCAGTACTTC
TRBJ2-1 | TRBD1 | TRBV2 | CASSGDRVSEQFF | TGTGCCAGCAGTGGGGACAGGGTGAGTGAGCAGTTCTTC
TRBJ2-7 | TRBD2 | TRBV27 | CASSLGGREGYEQYF | TGTGCCAGCAGTTTAGGGGGCCGGGAGGGCTACGAGCAGTACTTC
TRBJ2-2 | TRBD1 | TRBV28 | CASEGQTGGFGELFF | TGTGCCAGCGAAGGCCAGACAGGGGGTTTCGGGGAGCTGTTTTTT
TRBJ2-2 | TRBD1 | TRBV6-5 | CASSLQGATGELFF | TGTGCCAGCAGTTTGCAGGGGGCCACCGGGGAGCTGTTTTTT